This T cell receptor beta chain was recorded in a study of PD-1 blockade in classical Hodgkin lymphoma. Looking at the study overall: The study gave patients nivolumab 3 mg/kg intravenously every 2 weeks. Study-wide results and caveats: What caused the repertoire differences, perhaps disease activity or prior therapy, remains undefined. Patients newly diagnosed and complete responders had comparable baseline diversity. When set against healthy donors, newly diagnosed patients were reported to show lower baseline TCR diversity.

As regards this clone: Antigen: not known.

Using immunoSEQ multiplex PCR, the repertoire was profiled, and TCRdb retains in-frame clones only, with some absent. The sample carries approximately 60,000 clones, more than 75% recorded once. Exposure to brentuximab vedotin varied, and each patient had relapsed following autologous stem cell transplantation. J lost 0 bases, V lost 0 bases, and 1 base had no gene match. The CDR3 sequence is 16 residues long. Germline CDR1 SGDLS, CDR2 YYNGEE. This TCR derives from a human donor with classical Hodgkin lymphoma. V is TRBV9 and J is TRBJ1-4; 8 bases agree with TRBD1. The material sequenced was peripheral blood mononuclear cells (PBMCs), taken at baseline. CDR3 nucleotides: TGTGCCAGCAGCGTAGGACAGGGGACAACTAATGAAAAACTGTTTTTT. Protein product: CASSVGQGTTNEKLFF.